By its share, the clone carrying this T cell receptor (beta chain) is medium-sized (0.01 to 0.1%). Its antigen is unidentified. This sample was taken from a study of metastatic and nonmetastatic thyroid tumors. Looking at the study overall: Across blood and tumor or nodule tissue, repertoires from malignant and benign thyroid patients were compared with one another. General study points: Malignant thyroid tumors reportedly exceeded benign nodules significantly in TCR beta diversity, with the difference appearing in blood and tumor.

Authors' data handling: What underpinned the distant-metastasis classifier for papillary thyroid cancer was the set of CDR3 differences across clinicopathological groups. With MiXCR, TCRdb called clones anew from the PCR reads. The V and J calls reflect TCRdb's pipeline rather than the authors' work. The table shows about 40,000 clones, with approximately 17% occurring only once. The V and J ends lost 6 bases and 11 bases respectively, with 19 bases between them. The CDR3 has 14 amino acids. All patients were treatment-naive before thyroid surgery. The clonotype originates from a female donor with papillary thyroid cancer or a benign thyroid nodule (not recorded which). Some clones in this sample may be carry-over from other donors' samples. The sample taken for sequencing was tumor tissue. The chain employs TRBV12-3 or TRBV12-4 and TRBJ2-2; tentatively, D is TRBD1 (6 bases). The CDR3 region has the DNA TGTGCCAGCAGCCTTCAGGGGAAGGGCGGCGAGCTGTTTTTT. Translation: CASSLQGKGGELFF.